The 4 T cell receptor beta chains presented below share a single source sample, sequenced in a study of CD8+CD57+ T cells in acquired aplastic anemia. TCR beta VDJ and CDR3 profiling used genomic DNA as template. TCRdb itself ran the reads through MiXCR, one entry per CDR3 protein. The table has around 400,000 distinct CDR3 sequences, around 68% seen once. The sequencing input was sorted CD4+, CD8+, or CD8+CD57+ T cells (not recorded which) from PBMCs. These receptors came from a human donor in good health, serving as a control.

J is TRBJ2-7 and V is TRBV7-2; the D gene is possibly TRBD2 (5 bases). Germline CDR1 reads SGHTA; CDR2 reads FQGNSA. V was clipped by 5 bases and J by 2 bases, with 25 bases between them. The CDR3 length is 18 residues. This chain's CDR3 is CASSPSGIAWLRTYEQYF. For the CDR3, the DNA is TGTGCCAGCAGCCCGTCTGGAATAGCGTGGTTGCGTACCTACGAGCAGTACTTC.

The chain couples TRBV20-1 to TRBJ1-2; maybe TRBD1 (5 bases). The CDR3 runs to 12 residues. Germline V gives CDR1 DFQATT, CDR2 SNEGSKA (reference sequence). Trimming took off 6 bases at V and 11 bases at J, with 19 bases between the two ends. CDR3 bases: TGCAGTGCGGCGAATGTCAGGGAAGGTTACACCTTC. It translates to CSAANVREGYTF.

V usage is TRBV12-3 or TRBV12-4 and J usage is TRBJ2-3; D remains ambiguous. V lost 7 bases, J lost 4 bases, and 12 bases lay in between. The CDR3 runs 13 residues. The CDR3 bases are TGTGCCAGCACGTCGGTAGCCGCAGATACGCAGTATTTT. This translates into CASTSVAADTQYF.

The chain carries TRBV20-1 and TRBJ2-7, with 7 nucleotides matching TRBD1. J gave up 12 bases and V 3 bases, and 20 bases lay outside the gene matches. CDR1 DFQATT and CDR2 SNEGSKA come from the germline V gene (reference sequence). The CDR3 is 15 residues long. The CDR3 loop is CSARGTVGSAYERYF. The CDR3 nucleotides read TGCAGTGCTAGGGGGACAGTGGGTTCAGCCTACGAACGGTACTTC.